These T cell receptor beta chains were read from a single sample in a study of T cells in Graves' hyperthyroidism and ophthalmopathy. TCRdb re-derived calls from the multiplex PCR reads in MiXCR, one entry per CDR3 protein. The sample shows some 580,000 distinct CDR3 sequences, more than 15% of them seen only once. The sequenced sample was blood. All receptors derive from a woman aged 40 to 49 with Graves' ophthalmopathy. CDR3s include the opening cysteine and the closing phenylalanine or tryptophan. Fields, in order: J gene, V gene, CDR3 protein.

TRBJ2-1 | TRBV11-2 | CASSPLTGVRNEQFF
TRBJ2-1 | TRBV7-9 | CASLLRDRGGTYNEQFF
TRBJ2-7 | TRBV20-1 | CSARGGPDEQYF
TRBJ1-6 | TRBV30 | CAWKGANSYNSPLHF
TRBJ1-1 | TRBV7-9 | CASSLVNTGNTEAFF
TRBJ2-7 | TRBV7-2 | CASSLAGTSFSYEQYF
TRBJ2-5 | TRBV20-1 | CSFFWETQYF
TRBJ2-1 | TRBV5-1 | CASSLAEHREQFF
TRBJ2-1 | TRBV18 | CASSPELYNEQFF
TRBJ2-5 | TRBV27 | CASSQLAGVVETQYF
TRBJ2-5 | TRBV11-2 | CASSLIPGLGTQYF
TRBJ2-4 | TRBV12-3/TRBV12-4 | CASSLNSGSLAKNIQYF
TRBJ2-3 | TRBV7-9 | CASSPLRDWTDTQYF
TRBJ1-1 | TRBV6-1 | CASGRVNTEAFF
TRBJ2-1 | TRBV28 | CASFTAVAASTSYNEQFF
TRBJ1-2 | TRBV5-1 | CASSYSANYGYTF
TRBJ2-5 | TRBV15 | CATSRGKGMYQETQYF
TRBJ2-7 | TRBV29-1 | CSVAGPKSYEQYF
TRBJ1-1 | TRBV5-6 | CASSAYSEIEAFF
TRBJ2-3 | TRBV2 | CAIKQSDTDTQYF
TRBJ2-5 | TRBV5-1 | CASRLLSGGQETQYF
TRBJ2-1 | TRBV6-2/TRBV6-3 | CASSSLRLAGGISNEQFF
TRBJ2-1 | TRBV28 | CASSILGQGYNEQFF
TRBJ1-5 | TRBV6-1 | CASSGTPEHNQPQHF
TRBJ2-5 | TRBV6-1 | CASSYAPGAGGETQYF
TRBJ2-5 | TRBV12-3/TRBV12-4 | CASSPATGSETQYF
TRBJ2-7 | TRBV28 | CASSTPTGRGPLYEQYF
TRBJ1-4 | TRBV18 | CASSPRILATNEKLFF
TRBJ2-3 | TRBV7-3 | CASSYGEGDTQYF
TRBJ2-1 | TRBV10-3 | CAITPGQGLGNEQFF
TRBJ2-1 | TRBV28 | CASSGQSMVASKFF
TRBJ1-3 | TRBV5-5 | CASSLGQNSGNTIYF
TRBJ2-1 | TRBV5-8 | CASSLRIDNEQFF
TRBJ2-1 | TRBV27 | CASSLETGDDGEQFF